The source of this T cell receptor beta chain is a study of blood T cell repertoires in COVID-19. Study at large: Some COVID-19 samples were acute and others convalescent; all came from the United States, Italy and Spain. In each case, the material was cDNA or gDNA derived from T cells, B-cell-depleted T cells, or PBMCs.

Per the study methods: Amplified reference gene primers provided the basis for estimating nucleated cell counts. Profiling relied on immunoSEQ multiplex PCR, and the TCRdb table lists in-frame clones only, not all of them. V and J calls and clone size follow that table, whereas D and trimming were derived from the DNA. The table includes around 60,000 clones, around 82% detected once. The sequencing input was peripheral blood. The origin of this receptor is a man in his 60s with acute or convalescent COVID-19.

As DNA, the CDR3 is TGTGCCAGCAGGACGCGGGAAGGGCAGCCCCGCTCTGGGGCCAACGTCCTGACTTTC. It is translated as CASRTREGQPRSGANVLTF. The chain employs TRBV2 and TRBJ2-6; possibly TRBD2 for D (6 bases). Germline values: CDR1 SNHLY, CDR2 FYNNEI. The CDR3 contains 19 residues. V was shortened by 6 bases and J by 0 bases, with 21 bases between the two germline ends.